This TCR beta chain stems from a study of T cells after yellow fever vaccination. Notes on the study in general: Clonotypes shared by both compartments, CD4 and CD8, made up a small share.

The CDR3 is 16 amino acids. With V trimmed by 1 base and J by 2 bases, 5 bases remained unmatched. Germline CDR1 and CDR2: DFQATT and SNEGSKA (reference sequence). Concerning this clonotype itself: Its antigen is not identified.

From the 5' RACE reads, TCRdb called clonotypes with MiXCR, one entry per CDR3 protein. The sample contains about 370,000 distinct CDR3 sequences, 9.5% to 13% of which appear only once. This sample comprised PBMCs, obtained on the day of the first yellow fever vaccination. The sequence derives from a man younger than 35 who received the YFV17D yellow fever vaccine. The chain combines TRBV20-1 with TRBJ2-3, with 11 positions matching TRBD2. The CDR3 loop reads CSARGLAGPHTDTQYF. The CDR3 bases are TGCAGTGCTAGAGGACTAGCGGGGCCCCACACAGATACGCAGTATTTT.